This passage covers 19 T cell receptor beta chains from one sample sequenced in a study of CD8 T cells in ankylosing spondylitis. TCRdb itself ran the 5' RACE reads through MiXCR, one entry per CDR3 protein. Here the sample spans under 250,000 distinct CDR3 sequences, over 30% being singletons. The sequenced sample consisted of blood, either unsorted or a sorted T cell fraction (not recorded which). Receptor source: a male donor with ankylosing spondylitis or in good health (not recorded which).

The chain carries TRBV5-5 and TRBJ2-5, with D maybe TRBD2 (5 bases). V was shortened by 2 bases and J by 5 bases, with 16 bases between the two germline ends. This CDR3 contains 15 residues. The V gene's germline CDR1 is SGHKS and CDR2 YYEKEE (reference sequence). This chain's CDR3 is CASSFDSGLGETQYF. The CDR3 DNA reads TGTGCCAGCAGCTTCGATTCGGGATTGGGGGAGACCCAGTACTTC.

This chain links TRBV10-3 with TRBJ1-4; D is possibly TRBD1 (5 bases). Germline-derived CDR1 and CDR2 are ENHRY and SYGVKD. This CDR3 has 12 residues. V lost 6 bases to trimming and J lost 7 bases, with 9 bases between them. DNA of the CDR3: TGTGCCATCAGAGGGGTTTCTGAAAAACTGTTTTTT. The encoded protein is CAIRGVSEKLFF.

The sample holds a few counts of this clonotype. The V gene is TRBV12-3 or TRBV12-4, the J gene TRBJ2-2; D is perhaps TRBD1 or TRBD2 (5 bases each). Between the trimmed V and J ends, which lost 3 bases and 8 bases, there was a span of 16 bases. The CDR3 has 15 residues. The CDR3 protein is CASSFGSGTPGELFF. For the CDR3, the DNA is TGTGCCAGCAGTTTCGGGTCCGGGACGCCGGGGGAGCTGTTTTTT.

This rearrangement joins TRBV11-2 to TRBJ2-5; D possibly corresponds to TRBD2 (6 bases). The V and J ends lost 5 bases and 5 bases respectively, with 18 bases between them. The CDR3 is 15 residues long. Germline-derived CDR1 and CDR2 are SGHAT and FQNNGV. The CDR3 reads CASSVRGLPGETQYF. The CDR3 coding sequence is TGTGCCAGCAGCGTCCGGGGACTCCCAGGGGAGACCCAGTACTTC.

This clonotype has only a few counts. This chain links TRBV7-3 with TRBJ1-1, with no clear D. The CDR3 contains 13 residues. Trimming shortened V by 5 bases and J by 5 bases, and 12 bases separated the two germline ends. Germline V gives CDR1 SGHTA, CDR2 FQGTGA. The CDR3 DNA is TGTGCCAGCAGCCCAGCCCCGGGAACTGAAGCTTTCTTT. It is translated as CASSPAPGTEAFF.

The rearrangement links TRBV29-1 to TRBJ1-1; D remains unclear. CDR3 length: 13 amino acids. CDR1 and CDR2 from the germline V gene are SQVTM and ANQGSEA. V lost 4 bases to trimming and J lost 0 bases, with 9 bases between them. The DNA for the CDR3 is TGCAGCGTTGGCGGTATTATGAACACTGAAGCTTTCTTT. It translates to CSVGGIMNTEAFF.

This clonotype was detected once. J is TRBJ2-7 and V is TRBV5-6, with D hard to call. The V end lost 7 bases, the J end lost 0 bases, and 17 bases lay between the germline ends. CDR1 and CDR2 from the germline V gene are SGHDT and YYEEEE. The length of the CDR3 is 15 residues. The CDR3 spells CASGSTEFNSYEQYF. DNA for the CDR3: TGTGCCAGCGGCTCCACGGAATTTAACTCCTACGAGCAGTACTTC.

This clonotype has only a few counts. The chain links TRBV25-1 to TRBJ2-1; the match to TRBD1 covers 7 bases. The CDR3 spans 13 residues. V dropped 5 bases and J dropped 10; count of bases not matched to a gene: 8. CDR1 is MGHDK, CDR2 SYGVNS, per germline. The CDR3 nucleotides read TGTGCCAGCAGTATCTCAGGGGGTGGGGAGCAGTTCTTC. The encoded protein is CASSISGGGEQFF.

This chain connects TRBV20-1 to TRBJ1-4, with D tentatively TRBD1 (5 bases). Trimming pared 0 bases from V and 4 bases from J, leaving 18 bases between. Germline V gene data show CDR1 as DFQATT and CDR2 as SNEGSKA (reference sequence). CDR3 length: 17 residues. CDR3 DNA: TGCAGTGCTAGAGAACCGGGACGCTCGTCCGGTAATGAAAAACTGTTTTTT. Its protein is CSAREPGRSSGNEKLFF.

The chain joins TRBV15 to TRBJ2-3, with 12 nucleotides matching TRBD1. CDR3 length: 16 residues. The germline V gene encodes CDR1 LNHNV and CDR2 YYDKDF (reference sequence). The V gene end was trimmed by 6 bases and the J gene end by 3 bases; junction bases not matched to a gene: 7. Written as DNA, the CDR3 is TGTGCCACCAGGGACCCGGGACAGGGGGCTACAGATACGCAGTATTTT. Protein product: CATRDPGQGATDTQYF.

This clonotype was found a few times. CDR3 nucleotide sequence: TGCAGTGCTAGAGTTCACAATGAGCAGTTCTTC. Protein: CSARVHNEQFF. V and J are TRBV20-1 and TRBJ2-1; D unresolved. Germline assignment: CDR1 DFQATT and CDR2 SNEGSKA (reference sequence). This CDR3 spans 11 amino acids. V was pared by 1 base and J by 5 bases, with 3 bases between.

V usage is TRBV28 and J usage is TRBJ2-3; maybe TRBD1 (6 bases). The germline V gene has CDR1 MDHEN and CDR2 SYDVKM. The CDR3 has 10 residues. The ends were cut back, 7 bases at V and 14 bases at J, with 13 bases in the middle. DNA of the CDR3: TGTGCCAGCAAGGGACACCGCTCGTATTTT. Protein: CASKGHRSYF.

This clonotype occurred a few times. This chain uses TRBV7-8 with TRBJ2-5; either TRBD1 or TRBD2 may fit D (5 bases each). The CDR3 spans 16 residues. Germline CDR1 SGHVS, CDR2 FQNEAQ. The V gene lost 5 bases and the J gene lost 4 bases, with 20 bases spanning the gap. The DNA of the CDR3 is TGTGCCAGCAGCCCCGGACGGGGCGGAAGAAGAGAGACCCAGTACTTC. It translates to CASSPGRGGRRETQYF. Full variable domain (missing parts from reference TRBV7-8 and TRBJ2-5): GAGVSQSPRYKVAKRGQDVALRCDPISGHVSLFWYQQALGQGPEFLTYFQNEAQLDKSGLPSDRFFAERPEGSVSTLKIQRTQQEDSAVYLCASSPGRGGRRETQYFGPGTRLLVL.

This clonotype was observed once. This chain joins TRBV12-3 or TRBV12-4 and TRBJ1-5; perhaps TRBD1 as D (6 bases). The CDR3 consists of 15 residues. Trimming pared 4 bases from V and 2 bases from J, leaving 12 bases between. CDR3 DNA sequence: TGTGCCAGCAGTTCCCGGACAGAACGCAATCAGCCCCAGCATTTT. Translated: CASSSRTERNQPQHF.

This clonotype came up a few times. CDR3 nucleotide sequence: TGTGCGCAATCCCGCGGGGGGGCAGCAGATACGCAGTATTTT. Protein product: CAQSRGGAADTQYF. The rearrangement links TRBV7-2 to TRBJ2-3; 9 bases are a match to TRBD2. Germline V gives CDR1 SGHTA, CDR2 FQGNSA. CDR3 size: 14 residues.

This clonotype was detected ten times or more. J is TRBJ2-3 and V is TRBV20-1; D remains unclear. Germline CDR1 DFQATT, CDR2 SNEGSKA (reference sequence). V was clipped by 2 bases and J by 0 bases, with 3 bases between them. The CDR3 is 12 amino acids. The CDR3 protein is CSARSSTDTQYF. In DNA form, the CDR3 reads TGCAGTGCTAGATCGAGCACAGATACGCAGTATTTT.

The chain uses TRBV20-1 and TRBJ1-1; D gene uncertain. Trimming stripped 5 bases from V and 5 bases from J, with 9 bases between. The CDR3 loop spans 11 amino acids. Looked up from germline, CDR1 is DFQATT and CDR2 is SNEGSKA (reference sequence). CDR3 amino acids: CSAWRGTEAFF. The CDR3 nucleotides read TGCAGTGCTTGGAGAGGTACTGAAGCTTTCTTT.

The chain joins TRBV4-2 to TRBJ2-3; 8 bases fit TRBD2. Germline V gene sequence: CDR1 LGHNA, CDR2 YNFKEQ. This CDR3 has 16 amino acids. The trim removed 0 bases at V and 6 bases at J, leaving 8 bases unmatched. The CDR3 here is CASSQDRSIAGDTQYF. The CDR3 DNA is TGTGCCAGCAGCCAAGATCGTTCGATAGCGGGGGATACGCAGTATTTT.

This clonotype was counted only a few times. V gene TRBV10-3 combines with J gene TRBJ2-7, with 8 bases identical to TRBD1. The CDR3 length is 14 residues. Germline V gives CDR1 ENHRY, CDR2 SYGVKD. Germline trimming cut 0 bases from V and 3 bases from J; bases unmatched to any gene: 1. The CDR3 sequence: CAISESGQGYEQYF. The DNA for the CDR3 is TGTGCCATCAGTGAGTCAGGACAGGGCTACGAGCAGTACTTC.